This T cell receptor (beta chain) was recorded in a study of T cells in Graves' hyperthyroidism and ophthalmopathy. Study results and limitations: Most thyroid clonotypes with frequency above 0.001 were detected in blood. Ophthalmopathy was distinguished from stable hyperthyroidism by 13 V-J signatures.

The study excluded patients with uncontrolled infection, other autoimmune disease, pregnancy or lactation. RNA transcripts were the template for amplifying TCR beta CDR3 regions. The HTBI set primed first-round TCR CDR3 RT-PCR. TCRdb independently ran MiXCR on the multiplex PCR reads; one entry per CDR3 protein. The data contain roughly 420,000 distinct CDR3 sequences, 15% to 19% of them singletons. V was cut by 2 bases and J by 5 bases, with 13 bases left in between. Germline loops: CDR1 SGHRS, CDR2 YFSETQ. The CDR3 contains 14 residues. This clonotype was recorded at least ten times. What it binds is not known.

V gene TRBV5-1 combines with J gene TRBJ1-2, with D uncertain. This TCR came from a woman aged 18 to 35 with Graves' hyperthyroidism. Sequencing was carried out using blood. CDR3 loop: CASSLEAENYGYTF. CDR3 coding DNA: TGCGCCAGCAGCTTAGAAGCGGAAAATTATGGCTACACCTTC.